This TCR beta chain was observed in a study of shared clonotypes between healthy human individuals. For the study at large: The cohort had a couple of women and three men, ages 18 to 49. Overall study results and limits: Collection of samples was limited to blood; tissue repertoires likely differ.

Source study methods: Junction-only immunoSEQ sequences carried no quality scores, so filtering differed. TCRdb's table, derived via immunoSEQ multiplex PCR, lists solely in-frame clones and lacks some. V, J and clone size reflect that table, while D and trimming were determined from the DNA. The sample includes nearly 500,000 clones, 76% of them seen just once. Worth noting for this clone: The antigen remains undetermined.

Genomic DNA from unsorted samples was obtained from around 99 million PBMCs (per sample). CDR1 and CDR2 (germline): WNHNN, SYGVQD (reference sequence). V gave up 1 base and J gave up 5 bases; unmatched junction bases: 5. The CDR3 extends over 16 amino acids. The sequence derives from a middle-aged woman in good health. Some clones in this sample may be carry-over from other donors' samples. Sequenced input: PBMCs. This rearrangement joins TRBV10-1 to TRBJ2-5; 12 bases line up with TRBD1. The CDR3 DNA is TGCGCCAGCAGTGAGTACGGGACAGGGGGCTACGAGACCCAGTACTTC. Its translation: CASSEYGTGGYETQYF.